These T cell receptor beta chains were read from a single sample in a study of cytomegalovirus exposure and HLA in healthy donors. TCRdb keeps only in-frame clones here, not all; method: immunoSEQ multiplex PCR. This table holds about 190,000 clones, 80% found once. The sequencing input was PBMCs. Source of these receptors: a boy between 10 and 17 years old in good health and CMV-seronegative. The CDR3 runs from the conserved cysteine through the conserved F or W. Fields, in order: CDR3 DNA, CDR3 protein, J gene, D gene, V gene, clone size. The D gene is left open where the match is weak. Some rows mark clone size as missing; the rest say once, few, many or name a class of expanded clone.

cdr3_nt: TGTGCCAGCAGCTCGGATCTAGCGGGAGGACTCAGCTCCTACGAGCAGTACTTC; cdr3_aa: CASSSDLAGGLSSYEQYF; j_call: TRBJ2-7; d_call: TRBD2; v_call: TRBV11-3; clone_size: few
cdr3_nt: TGCGCCAGCAGCTTGAGGTCTAGCGGGAGCTCCTACGAGCAGTACTTC; cdr3_aa: CASSLRSSGSSYEQYF; j_call: TRBJ2-7; d_call: TRBD2; v_call: TRBV5-1; clone_size: once
cdr3_nt: TGTGCCAGCAGCTTACTCCAGGGGGCGAACTATGGCTACACCTTC; cdr3_aa: CASSLLQGANYGYTF; j_call: TRBJ1-2; d_call: TRBD1; v_call: TRBV11-2; clone_size: -
cdr3_nt: TGTGCCAGCAGCGGACTAGCGGGACCTTCCTACGAGCAGTACTTC; cdr3_aa: CASSGLAGPSYEQYF; j_call: TRBJ2-7; d_call: TRBD2; v_call: TRBV5-8; clone_size: -
cdr3_nt: TGTGCCTGGAGTCATGGGGAGGGCTCCTCACCCCTCCACTTT; cdr3_aa: CAWSHGEGSSPLHF; j_call: TRBJ1-6; d_call: -; v_call: TRBV30; clone_size: -
cdr3_nt: TGTGCCAGCAGTGAAGTAGACGGGAACTATGGCTACACCTTC; cdr3_aa: CASSEVDGNYGYTF; j_call: TRBJ1-2; d_call: -; v_call: TRBV2; clone_size: -
cdr3_nt: TGCGCCAGCACGAGGGAGGGCACGAATGAGCAGTTCTTC; cdr3_aa: CASTREGTNEQFF; j_call: TRBJ2-1; d_call: TRBD2; v_call: TRBV4-1; clone_size: -
cdr3_nt: TGCGCCAGCAGCTTGGCTGGACGGACTTCTGGAAACACCATATATTTT; cdr3_aa: CASSLAGRTSGNTIYF; j_call: TRBJ1-3; d_call: -; v_call: TRBV5-1; clone_size: -
cdr3_nt: TGTGCCAGCAGCCTGGGACTAGCGGGGGAGACCCAGTACTTC; cdr3_aa: CASSLGLAGETQYF; j_call: TRBJ2-5; d_call: TRBD2; v_call: TRBV7-9; clone_size: -
cdr3_nt: TGTGCCAGCAGTGAATCTAGCACTTACAATGAGCAGTTCTTC; cdr3_aa: CASSESSTYNEQFF; j_call: TRBJ2-1; d_call: -; v_call: TRBV6-1; clone_size: -
cdr3_nt: TGTGCCAGCAGTAACTCCCGGGACACCCTCACAGATACGCAGTATTTT; cdr3_aa: CASSNSRDTLTDTQYF; j_call: TRBJ2-3; d_call: -; v_call: TRBV6-5; clone_size: -
cdr3_nt: TGTGCCAGCAGCCAAGGGACTAGCGGGGCCTACGAGCAGTACTTC; cdr3_aa: CASSQGTSGAYEQYF; j_call: TRBJ2-7; d_call: TRBD2; v_call: TRBV14; clone_size: -
cdr3_nt: TGTGCCAGTAGTATTAAGCGGGGGGGTAAAGAGACCCAGTACTTC; cdr3_aa: CASSIKRGGKETQYF; j_call: TRBJ2-5; d_call: TRBD2; v_call: TRBV19; clone_size: -
cdr3_nt: TGTGCCAGCAGCCCCCGGATGGGGGCCCCCCCAGATACGCAGTATTTT; cdr3_aa: CASSPRMGAPPDTQYF; j_call: TRBJ2-3; d_call: -; v_call: TRBV27; clone_size: -
cdr3_nt: TGTGCCAGCAGTTACGGGCTGGCGGGGGAAGCCTACGAGCAGTACTTC; cdr3_aa: CASSYGLAGEAYEQYF; j_call: TRBJ2-7; d_call: TRBD2; v_call: TRBV6-5; clone_size: -